The rows below give T cell receptor beta chains drawn from one sample of a study of T cells after yellow fever vaccination. MiXCR, applied by TCRdb to the 5' RACE reads, yields one record per CDR3 protein. This sample yields 310,000 or so distinct CDR3 sequences, of which around 7% are seen a single time; 15% to 20% belongs to the top ten. The specimen was PBMCs, collected approximately 40 days after the first yellow fever vaccination. Receptors originate from a man aged 18 to 29 who received the YFV17D yellow fever vaccine. Each CDR3 is given with its conserved first and last residue.

>TRBJ2-5|TRBV7-2
CASSLVQTGEETQYF
>TRBJ1-5|TRBV3-1
CASSHSTQPQHF
>TRBJ2-3|TRBV24-1
CATSGEQGTSGTDTQYF
>TRBJ1-1|TRBV7-2
CASSLFLTGNTEAFF
>TRBJ2-5|TRBV7-2
CASSLAGGLETQYF
>TRBJ2-5|TRBV7-9
CASSPYGNQYF
>TRBJ2-2|TRBV9
CASSVLGGGANTGELFF
>TRBJ2-3|TRBV7-2
CASSPLWRGAADTQYF
>TRBJ2-7|TRBV20-1
CSARGGTGSEFEQYF
>TRBJ2-7|TRBV5-4
CASTEDSSYEQYF
>TRBJ1-6|TRBV5-1
CASSLGGQGNSPLHF
>TRBJ2-5|TRBV27
CASSPTDPIVETQYF
>TRBJ2-5|TRBV29-1
CSVGGMETQYF
>TRBJ2-5|TRBV11-2
CASSLAPGGQETQYF
>TRBJ2-1|TRBV29-1
CSVEDRVYNEQFF
>TRBJ2-7|TRBV7-2
CASSLVQGGTEQYF
>TRBJ2-1|TRBV7-3
CASSLGRSDEQFF
>TRBJ2-5|TRBV7-2
CTSSFSPGQAGETQYF
>TRBJ2-7|TRBV7-2
CASSLVTGAREQYF
>TRBJ2-3|TRBV5-1
CASSLDGRSTDTQYF
>TRBJ1-6|TRBV7-8
CASSAAGPISYNSPLHF
>TRBJ1-1|TRBV12-3/TRBV12-4
CASRLGNTEAFF
>TRBJ2-5|TRBV12-3/TRBV12-4
CASSSAGTGDTAQYF
>TRBJ2-2|TRBV5-1
CASSPRAGTGELFF
>TRBJ2-1|TRBV6-1
CASVPEGVDEQFF
>TRBJ2-3|TRBV9
CASRRAGESTDTQYF
>TRBJ2-2|TRBV10-3
CAIRGQGKDTGELFF
>TRBJ1-6|TRBV5-5
CASRDYRDSISYNSPLHF
>TRBJ2-3|TRBV10-3
CAISDLWTESTDTQYF
>TRBJ1-2|TRBV24-1
CATSDPGYYGYTF
>TRBJ2-7|TRBV6-5
CASSYSGVFEQYF
>TRBJ2-1|TRBV28
CASSPTTLTDSYNEQFF
>TRBJ2-3|TRBV7-9
CASSWGLAGLADTQYF
>TRBJ2-5|TRBV14
CASSHPGPYQETQYF
>TRBJ2-3|TRBV5-1
CASSYWGSGADTQYF
>TRBJ2-1|TRBV20-1
CSNAASGPRNNEQFF
>TRBJ2-1|TRBV20-1
CSARELDSYNEQFF
>TRBJ1-2|TRBV4-2
CASSQETGRNYGYTF
>TRBJ2-5|TRBV7-9
CASSLGDTGAQETQYF
>TRBJ2-3|TRBV5-1
CASSPRDGATDTQYF
>TRBJ1-2|TRBV7-9
CASSWGAALDSYGYTF
>TRBJ2-5|TRBV5-1
CASKTSGTYLQETQYF
>TRBJ1-3|TRBV10-3
CAIRPDRGDGNTIYF
>TRBJ2-1|TRBV29-1
CSVSNSYNEQFF
>TRBJ2-1|TRBV9
CASSVVGNGGGAGEQFF
>TRBJ2-5|TRBV5-4
CASSSTDGKETQYF
>TRBJ2-1|TRBV11-2
CASSFGQVVNEQFF
>TRBJ1-1|TRBV7-2
CASSLWGVQTEAFF
>TRBJ2-2|TRBV19
CASSTWTVAGELFF
>TRBJ2-4|TRBV20-1
CSASGRGPTNIQYF
>TRBJ2-3|TRBV13
CASSLDGGTDTQYF
>TRBJ1-5|TRBV2
CASRATGTRNQPQHF
>TRBJ1-1|TRBV7-3
CASSLGDSLNTEAFF
>TRBJ2-1|TRBV20-1
CSARAEYGNEQFF
>TRBJ2-5|TRBV5-1
CASSLGGVSGQETQYF
>TRBJ1-1|TRBV6-1
CASSDRHEAFF
>TRBJ2-2|TRBV7-2
CASSLGTGRELFF
>TRBJ1-4|TRBV7-9
CASSLAVAGEKLFF
>TRBJ1-1|TRBV3-1
CASSQDYLQSEAFF